These T cell receptor beta chains were read from a single sample in a study of cytomegalovirus exposure and HLA in healthy donors. The protocol was immunoSEQ multiplex PCR, while the TCRdb copy is restricted to in-frame clones and leaves out a portion. The repertoire holds some 130,000 clones, with roughly 70% as singletons. Material: PBMCs. The receptors shown here come from a human donor in good health. Both conserved end residues are part of each CDR3. A D gene is named only where the DNA matches it firmly. The listing skips clone size in some rows; elsewhere it reads once, few, many or a size class.

j_call v_call d_call clone_size cdr3_nt cdr3_aa
TRBJ2-7 TRBV11-3 NA NA TGTGCCAGCAGCTTAAGCGGCCGCGAGCAGTACTTC CASSLSGREQYF
TRBJ2-2 TRBV7-9 TRBD2 few TGTGCCAGCAGCCCGGGAGGGCCTTTGACCGGGGAGCTGTTTTTT CASSPGGPLTGELFF
TRBJ1-5 TRBV21-1 NA NA TGTGCCAGCAGCTTTCTAACAGGGCGTAGCAATCAGCCCCAGCATTTT CASSFLTGRSNQPQHF
TRBJ2-5 TRBV5-1 TRBD2 NA TGCGCCAGCAGCTTGGAGACTAGCGGGAAAGAGACCCAGTACTTC CASSLETSGKETQYF
TRBJ1-1 TRBV7-9 NA few TGTGCCAGCAGCTTAATGGGGCGTGATACAGCTTTCTTT CASSLMGRDTAFF
TRBJ2-3 TRBV6-1 NA NA TGTGCCAGCAGTGAAGTATCCGGCGGACTCACAGATACGCAGTATTTT CASSEVSGGLTDTQYF
TRBJ2-2 TRBV27 NA NA TGTGCCACAGGGTTCGGTGGCGGGGAGCTGTTTTTT CATGFGGGELFF
TRBJ1-2 TRBV7-9 NA NA TGTGCCAGCAGCCCCGGCCGACAGCCTAACTATGGCTACACCTTC CASSPGRQPNYGYTF
TRBJ1-4 TRBV2 NA NA TGTGCCAGCAGGGCGGGGTGGGTTGAAAAACTGTTTTTT CASRAGWVEKLFF
TRBJ2-7 TRBV2 TRBD1 NA TGTGCCAGCAGCCCGAGGACAGGGGGTGTCTCCTACGAGCAGTACTTC CASSPRTGGVSYEQYF
TRBJ2-1 TRBV10-3 TRBD2 NA TGTGCCATCGGGCTTCGGGAGGGCCATCAGTACAATGAGCAGTTCTTC CAIGLREGHQYNEQFF
TRBJ2-1 TRBV18 TRBD2 NA TGTGCCAGCTCACCACGACTAGCGGGCTACAATGAGCAGTTCTTC CASSPRLAGYNEQFF
TRBJ2-2 TRBV19 NA NA TGTGCCAGTAATGTAGCGGTGAAAACCGGGGAGCTGTTTTTT CASNVAVKTGELFF
TRBJ2-7 TRBV12-5 TRBD2 once TGTGCTAGTGGTTTCCCGGGACTAGACTCCTACGAGCAGTACTTC CASGFPGLDSYEQYF
TRBJ1-1 TRBV27 NA NA TGTGCCAGCAGAGCCGGGACAACGGCAGCTGAAGCTTTCTTT CASRAGTTAAEAFF
TRBJ1-5 TRBV7-9 NA few TGTGCCAGCAGCTCCTTGACAGCCTATCAGCCCCAGCATTTT CASSSLTAYQPQHF
TRBJ2-1 TRBV5-1 TRBD2 NA TGCGCCAGCAGCTTAGGGACTAGCGGGAGCCCGACCTACAATGAGCAGTTCTTC CASSLGTSGSPTYNEQFF